This T cell receptor beta chain was captured in a study of Graves' ophthalmopathy and Graves' hyperthyroidism. From RNA, the CDR3 regions of TCR beta chains were amplified and sequenced. HTBI primers served in a first-round RT-PCR, which a second-round multiplex PCR followed. MiXCR, applied by TCRdb to the multiplex PCR reads, yields one record per CDR3 protein. The top ten hold over 7.5% of the sample, which has approximately 480,000 distinct CDR3 sequences, approximately 14% seen once. The sequenced sample was blood. The receptor was derived from a woman under 40 with Graves' ophthalmopathy.

CDR3 protein: CASKNPGETYEQYF. CDR3 in DNA: TGTGCCAGCAAGAATCCAGGGGAAACCTACGAGCAGTACTTC. V gene TRBV6-1 combines with J gene TRBJ2-7; tentatively, D is TRBD1 (6 bases). This CDR3 spans 14 amino acids. CDR1 is MNHNS and CDR2 is SASEGT in the germline V gene. Trimming pared 7 bases from V and 2 bases from J, leaving 15 bases between.